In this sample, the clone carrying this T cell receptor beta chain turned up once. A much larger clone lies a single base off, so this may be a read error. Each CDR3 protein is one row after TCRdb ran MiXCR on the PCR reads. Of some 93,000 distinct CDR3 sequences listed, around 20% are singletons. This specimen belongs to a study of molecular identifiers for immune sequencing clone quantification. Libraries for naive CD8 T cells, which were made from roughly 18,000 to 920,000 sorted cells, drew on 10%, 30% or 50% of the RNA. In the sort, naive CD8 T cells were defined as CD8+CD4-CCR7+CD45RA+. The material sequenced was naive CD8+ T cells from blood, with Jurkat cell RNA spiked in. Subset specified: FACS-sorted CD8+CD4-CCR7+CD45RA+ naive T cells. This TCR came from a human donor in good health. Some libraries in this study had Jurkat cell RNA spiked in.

The CDR3 sequence: CGSSPITDTQYF. The DNA for the CDR3 is TGTGGCAGCAGCCCAATCACAGATACGCAGTATTTT. The V and J genes are TRBV28 and TRBJ2-3; D not certain. Per germline, CDR1 MDHEN and CDR2 SYDVKM. This CDR3 comprises 12 residues. Variable domain in full (rest from reference TRBV28 and TRBJ2-3): DVKVTQSSRYLVKRTGEKVFLECVQDMDHENMFWYRQDPGLGLRLIYFSYDVKMKEKGDIPEGYSVSREKKERFSLILESASTNQTSMYLCGSSPITDTQYFGPGTRLTVL.